This TCR beta chain came from a study of vaccination effects on CD4 cells after COVID-19 (dated by TCRdb to between 2021 and 2023). Looking at the study overall: In the ViraFEST assay, PBMC were stimulated with viral peptide pools, and TCR sequencing was then used to find antigen-specific CD4+ T cell clonotypes based on their expansion. Post-vaccine samples across the study were collected a median of 72 days after the second dose, with a range of 14 to 241. The Oncomine TCR Beta short-read assay on an Illumina iSeq 100 was used to sequence cultures from other donors in the study. Each well held 1.5 million to 2.5 million PBMC cultured in IMDM containing approximately 5% human AB serum, 10 IU/ml IL-2 and gentamicin, along with roughly 10 ug/ml peptides. SARS-CoV-2 spike-specific CD4+ TCR repertoires from before and after mRNA vaccination were compared in COVID-19 convalescent patients and in infection-naive vaccine recipients. The full study included around ten COVID-19 convalescent patients and several SARS-CoV-2-naive healthy vaccine recipients. The full study reports these points: Limitations of the study were the small number of convalescent patients and the absence of early post-infection timepoints. Clones induced by infection and clones induced by vaccination both contracted markedly at late timepoints after vaccination, which fits with T cell responses waning over time. In healthy vaccine recipients, vaccine-induced clones were almost all SARS-CoV-2 mono-reactive, with only 1 of 255 cross-reactive with common cold coronaviruses.

The library came from the immunoSEQ multiplex PCR assay. DNA from the cultured, isolated CD4+ T cells was subjected to TCR beta CDR3 sequencing. In the authors' own workflow: Non-productive TCR sequences were removed and reads were trimmed to the CDR3 region, keeping CDR3s of at least 7 amino acids. The MANAFEST web app was used to identify antigen-specific clonotypes by comparing expansion in peptide wells with expansion in reference cultures. Positive clones required FDR<0.05 expansion versus reference and all other wells, odds ratio above 5, and frequency above 0.1% in two replicate wells. Clonotypes significantly expanded in SARS-CoV-2 spike wells and in at least one common cold coronavirus spike condition were defined as cross-reactive. CDR3 similarity was assessed by Levenshtein distance with the stringdist R package, and unrooted trees were built with ape in R 3.6.1. As stored in TCRdb, this immuneACCESS dataset retains in-frame rearrangements with V and J assigned. A fraction of the clones does not appear; measured against another copy, unresolved V genes explain less than half of the discrepancy, and the remainder lacks a known reason. V and J calls and clone size are as listed in that table; D and trimming were resolved from the DNA. This sample comprises roughly 41,000 clones, more than 65% of them detected only once. The ten largest account for about 7.7% of the sample.

The V end loses 3 bases and the J end loses 1 base, and a stretch of 10 bases separates them. CDR1 and CDR2 were assigned from the germline V gene as SGHRS and YFSETQ. Counted from cysteine to phenylalanine, this CDR3 has 14 amino acids. The read is trimmed to its CDR3 DNA, 42 bases read in frame from base 1. Notes on this clone: It lacks a known antigen. No clone much larger than this one lies a single base away; base qualities are absent.

After around ten days of culture, CD4+ T cells were isolated with the EasySep CD4+ T cell isolation kit. Each participant received two doses of an mRNA SARS-CoV-2 vaccine, either BNT162b2 or mRNA-1273. None of the healthy vaccine recipients had a prior SARS-CoV-2 infection, which was confirmed by nucleocapsid antibody tests that came back negative both before and after vaccination. Half of the culture medium was replaced with fresh IL-2-containing medium on days 3 and 7. Unless noted otherwise, every peptide stimulation condition was cultured in triplicate wells. PBMC were separated from whole blood using Ficoll-Paque Plus gradient centrifugation and were then either cryopreserved at -140C or used fresh. The QIAamp micro DNA kit was used to extract genomic DNA from the cultured CD4+ T cells.

This TCR was recovered from a human donor who received a COVID-19 vaccine. The rearrangement combines TRBV5-1 with TRBJ1-1; the D gene identity is not certain. The source was CD4+ T cells from PBMCs cultured without peptide, collected after COVID-19 vaccination. The CDR3 amino acid sequence is: CASSWAPPNTEAFF. The DNA is TGCGCCAGCAGCTGGGCGCCTCCGAACACTGAAGCTTTCTTT.